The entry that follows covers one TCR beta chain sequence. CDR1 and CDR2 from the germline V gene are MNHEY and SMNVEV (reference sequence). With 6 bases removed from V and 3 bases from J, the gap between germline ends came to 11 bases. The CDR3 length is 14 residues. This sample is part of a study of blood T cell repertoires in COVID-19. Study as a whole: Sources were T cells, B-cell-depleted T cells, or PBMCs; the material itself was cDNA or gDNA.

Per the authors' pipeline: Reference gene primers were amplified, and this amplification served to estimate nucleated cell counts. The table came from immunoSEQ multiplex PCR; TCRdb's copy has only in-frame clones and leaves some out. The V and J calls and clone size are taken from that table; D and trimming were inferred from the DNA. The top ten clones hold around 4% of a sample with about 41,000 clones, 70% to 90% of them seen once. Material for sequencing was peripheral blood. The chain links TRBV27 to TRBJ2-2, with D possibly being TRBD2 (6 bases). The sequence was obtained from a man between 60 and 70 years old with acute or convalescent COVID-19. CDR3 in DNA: TGTGCCAGCAGCCGGGACTCAGACACCGGGGAGCTGTTTTTT. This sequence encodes CASSRDSDTGELFF.